A selection of T cell receptor beta chains follows, all from one sample in a study of T cell responses to AZD1222 COVID-19 vaccine. Repertoires were generated with immunoSEQ multiplex PCR, while TCRdb's copy carries only in-frame clones and drops some. The sample consists of 70,000 to 95,000 clones, 80% of them appearing once. Sample: peripheral blood, taken on day 0 of AZD1222 vaccination. Receptors were obtained from an adult in good health. CDR3s leave out the opening cysteine and the closing phenylalanine or tryptophan. The order of the fields is V gene, J gene, D gene, CDR3 protein. The D gene is left open where the match is weak.

TRBV7-2,TRBJ2-3,TRBD2,ASSLDGLAGKDTQY
TRBV30,TRBJ2-2,-,AWIMRAQSNTGELF
TRBV5-1,TRBJ1-6,-,ASSLDGQPNSPLH
TRBV5-1,TRBJ1-2,-,ASSLGSRGYGYT
TRBV7-2,TRBJ2-1,-,ASSLVAASYNEQF
TRBV2,TRBJ2-7,-,ASSDYGVAYEQY
TRBV28,TRBJ1-6,-,ASRPTGTYDSPLH
TRBV5-1,TRBJ2-1,TRBD2,ASSLVSPGLAVGTKYNEQF
TRBV28,TRBJ1-5,-,ASSHPDGRSYSNQPQH
TRBV11-2,TRBJ2-5,-,ASSLSRGKQETQY
TRBV3-1/TRBV3-2,TRBJ1-1,-,ASSQGGGLPSEAF
TRBV5-8,TRBJ2-3,TRBD2,ASGAGDLGTQY
TRBV5-8,TRBJ1-1,-,ASSLDRLREAF
TRBV15,TRBJ1-2,TRBD1,ATSIRQGGDGYT
TRBV6-6,TRBJ1-6,-,ASLPGPENSPLH
TRBV19,TRBJ2-3,TRBD2,ASSGGAGDTQY
TRBV5-1,TRBJ2-1,TRBD2,ASSLGTSGVHEQF
TRBV5-1,TRBJ2-6,TRBD1,ASSLAGTGGSGANVLT
TRBV30,TRBJ1-5,-,AWSSGNQPQH
TRBV28,TRBJ1-2,-,ASSYDGGRSGYT
TRBV5-4,TRBJ1-4,-,ASSLGSAGDGEKLF
TRBV2,TRBJ2-2,-,ASKKFNGELF
TRBV5-1,TRBJ2-7,-,ASSSWGLESYEQY
TRBV4-1,TRBJ2-2,-,ASSQDAETGELF
TRBV6-5,TRBJ1-5,-,ASSSKTDFPQH
TRBV5-4,TRBJ1-4,-,ASSLSSGGAFEKLF
TRBV28,TRBJ2-1,-,ASSYPPVHEQF
TRBV7-7,TRBJ2-7,-,ASSLCETVSYEQY
TRBV5-8,TRBJ1-5,-,ASSLLGQNNQPQH
TRBV11-2,TRBJ1-5,TRBD1,ASSSLSGGRSQPQH
TRBV18,TRBJ1-5,TRBD1,ASSPGTGAQNQPQH
TRBV6-5,TRBJ2-7,-,ASSYSSTRNEQY
TRBV29-1,TRBJ2-1,TRBD2,SVESEAGGNEQF
TRBV10-3,TRBJ2-7,-,AIDNRNSGEQY
TRBV5-1,TRBJ2-2,TRBD1,ASRLTGGQGELF
TRBV7-8,TRBJ1-5,-,ASSPLVVQPQH
TRBV19,TRBJ1-1,-,ASSDPGRNTEAF
TRBV19,TRBJ2-3,TRBD2,ATSGGWTDTQY
TRBV18,TRBJ1-3,-,ASSPLRGYSGNTIY
TRBV19,TRBJ2-7,TRBD1,ASSRGQGVHEQY